This T cell receptor beta chain was sequenced during a study of shared clonotypes between healthy human individuals. Regarding the study as a whole: Generation probability values for non-shared clonotypes were lower than those for clonotypes shared by all four donors. With a few donors compared, around 5.4% of naive CD4 clonotypes were shared.

Division of CD4+ cells produced a CD45RA+ naive subset and a CD45RA-negative memory subset. This clone was seen ten or more times. Its antigen is not known. CDR1 and CDR2 from the germline V gene are MDHEN and SYDVKM. The V gene lost 5 bases and the J gene lost 0 bases, with 11 bases spanning the gap. This CDR3 is built from 15 residues. TCRdb's table, derived via immunoSEQ multiplex PCR, lists solely in-frame clones and lacks some. The table shows roughly 700,000 clones, with 74% occurring only once. Sequencing was carried out using memory CD4+ T cells sorted from blood. As to subset: CD45RA-negative fraction. This sequence originates from a woman aged 30 to 39 in good health. This chain links TRBV28 with TRBJ1-3; D is unresolved. The CDR3 region has the DNA TGTGCCAGCAGTACCATGGTCCGCTCTGGAAACACCATATATTTT. Translation: CASSTMVRSGNTIYF.